A single sample gave rise to the 20 T cell receptor beta chains below, sequenced in a study of T cell repertoires in cytomegalovirus infection. In TCRdb, the reads were re-called with MiXCR into one record per CDR3 protein. This sample carries around 800,000 distinct CDR3 sequences, approximately 32% of them seen once, and the ten largest clones take roughly 12%. These receptors' targets are unknown. This specimen was cultured CD8+ T cells from PBMCs, taken from culture after CMV antigen stimulation. The receptors shown here come from a human donor in good health (CMV status not recorded). Some clones in this sample may be carry-over from other donors' samples.

This clonotype came up a few times. The rearrangement links TRBV7-2 to TRBJ2-1; 10 nucleotides line up with TRBD2. This CDR3 contains 14 residues. From germline, CDR1 is SGHTA and CDR2 FQGNSA. V dropped 8 bases and J dropped 9; count of bases not matched to a gene: 10. The CDR3 DNA follows: TGTGCCAGCTGCGGACTAGCGGCAGACGGTGAGCAGTTCTTC. Translation: CASCGLAADGEQFF.

This clonotype was seen a handful of times. The chain couples TRBV29-1 to TRBJ2-3; 9 bases are a match to TRBD2. V trimming: 7 bases; J trimming: 1 base; junction bases outside the gene matches: 0. In germline, CDR1 is SQVTM, CDR2 ANQGSEA. There are 12 residues in the CDR3. CDR3 nucleotide sequence: TGCAGCGGACTAGCGGGCACAGATACGCAGTATTTT. Translated: CSGLAGTDTQYF.

This sequence joins TRBV27 and TRBJ2-5; possible D gene TRBD2, 6 bases. CDR3 length: 15 residues. V was shortened by 2 bases and J by 5 bases, with 15 bases between the two germline ends. The germline CDR1 and CDR2 sequences are MNHEY and SMNVEV (reference sequence). CDR3 amino acids: CASSLGRGTYETQYF. The CDR3 DNA sequence: TGTGCCAGCAGTTTAGGGCGGGGTACCTACGAGACCCAGTACTTC.

This chain links TRBV6-5 with TRBJ2-3; TRBD2 might be the D (7 bases). Trimming shortened V by 0 bases and J by 5 bases, and 12 bases separated the two germline ends. The CDR3 is 15 residues long. Germline V lookup: CDR1 MNHEY, CDR2 SVGAGI. This CDR3 reads CASSYSIGGVDTQYF. The CDR3 DNA is TGTGCCAGCAGTTACTCGATAGGGGGGGTAGATACGCAGTATTTT.

This clonotype was detected a few times. This sequence joins TRBV6-1 and TRBJ2-5; D is unresolved. The CDR3 loop spans 13 amino acids. Looked up from germline, CDR1 is MNHNS and CDR2 is SASEGT. Trimming took 7 bases from V and 0 from J, leaving 9 bases between them. Here the CDR3 DNA reads TGTGCCAGCAAAGGTGATTACCAAGAGACCCAGTACTTC. This codes for CASKGDYQETQYF.

The rearrangement joins TRBV5-5 to TRBJ1-6, with 7 bases lining up with TRBD1. Looked up from germline, CDR1 is SGHKS and CDR2 is YYEKEE (reference sequence). The CDR3 length is 15 residues. The J segment lost 10 bases and the V segment lost 3 bases, leaving 10 bases of the junction unmatched. The CDR3 here is CASSWGTVSDSPLHF. CDR3 coding DNA: TGTGCCAGCAGCTGGGGGACAGTCTCAGACTCACCCCTCCACTTT.

The chain couples TRBV6-5 to TRBJ2-2, with D possibly being TRBD1 or TRBD2 (5 bases each). CDR3 size: 15 residues. Germline assignment: CDR1 MNHEY and CDR2 SVGAGI. V shed 6 bases and J shed 5 bases, with 16 bases lying between them. The CDR3 DNA is TGTGCCAGCAGCTATGAACCCGAGGGGACCGGGGAGCTGTTTTTT. Protein sequence: CASSYEPEGTGELFF.

This clonotype was picked up many times. This chain connects TRBV7-2 to TRBJ2-1; no clear D gene. Per germline, CDR1 SGHTA and CDR2 FQGNSA. V dropped 6 bases and J dropped 5 bases, with 14 bases sitting between them. The CDR3 contains 14 residues. The CDR3 DNA is TGTGCCAGCAGGAATCTCGGCACAAACAATGAGCAGTTCTTC. It yields the protein CASRNLGTNNEQFF.

This clonotype was observed a handful of times. The gene calls are TRBV6-1 and TRBJ1-3; the match to TRBD1 covers 7 bases. There are 17 residues in the CDR3. In germline, CDR1 is MNHNS, CDR2 SASEGT. V gave up 6 bases and J gave up 2 bases; unmatched junction bases: 13. CDR3 in amino acids: CASRLSGTEHPGNTIYF. CDR3 sequence (DNA): TGTGCCAGCAGGCTATCCGGGACAGAGCATCCTGGAAACACCATATATTTT.

This clonotype came up a few times. The V and J genes are TRBV4-1 and TRBJ1-3, with 7 bases aligning to TRBD1. Trimming cost V 0 bases and J 4 bases; bases outside gene matches: 30. The CDR3 length is 24 residues. Germline CDR1 and CDR2: MGHRA and YSYEKL. This CDR3 reads CASSQERGVKMEGARDRVGNTIYF. Here the CDR3 DNA reads TGCGCCAGCAGCCAAGAAAGGGGGGTGAAGATGGAAGGGGCCAGAGACAGGGTAGGAAACACCATATATTTT.

This clonotype was picked up a small number of times. This chain joins TRBV4-1 and TRBJ2-2, with a weak D call TRBD1 (6 bases). Per germline, CDR1 MGHRA and CDR2 YSYEKL. This CDR3 spans 16 amino acids. V gave up 4 bases and J gave up 4 bases, with 16 bases separating them. CDR3 sequence (DNA): TGCGCCAGCAGCCCAGAGGGGGTTCCGAGCACCGGGGAGCTGTTTTTT. The encoded protein is CASSPEGVPSTGELFF.

The V gene is TRBV2, the J gene TRBJ1-4; no definite D call. Germline loops: CDR1 SNHLY, CDR2 FYNNEI. The CDR3 extends over 14 amino acids. With 8 bases removed from V and 7 bases from J, the gap between germline ends came to 17 bases. The CDR3 nucleotides read TGTGCCAGCGACGGATGGGAGAGGGCTGAAAAACTGTTTTTT. It yields the protein CASDGWERAEKLFF. Complete variable domain (other parts from reference TRBV2 and TRBJ1-4): EPEVTQTPSHQVTQMGQEVILRCVPISNHLYFYWYRQILGQKVEFLVSFYNNEISEKSEIFDDQFSVERPDGSNFTLKIRSTKLEDSAMYFCASDGWERAEKLFFGSGTQLSVL.

This clonotype was recorded at least ten times. CDR3: CASSPGQTTNTGELFF. CDR3 in DNA: TGTGCCAGCAGCCCCGGACAGACTACGAACACCGGGGAGCTGTTTTTT. The gene calls are TRBV7-6 and TRBJ2-2, with D possibly being TRBD1 (6 bases). There are 16 residues in the CDR3. Germline CDR1 and CDR2: SGHVS and FNYEAQ. V dropped 5 bases and J dropped 0 bases, with 13 bases sitting between them.

This clonotype was counted between two and nine times. The V call is TRBV6-2 or TRBV6-3, the J call TRBJ1-2; D call uncertain. The CDR3 totals 15 residues. The germline CDR1 and CDR2 sequences are MNHEY and SVGEGT. The V and J ends lost 2 bases and 4 bases respectively, with 14 bases between them. Here the CDR3 reads CASSYVTTGGYGYTF. The CDR3 nucleotides read TGTGCCAGCAGTTACGTAACGACCGGAGGCTATGGCTACACCTTC.

This clonotype was picked up a small number of times. The chain employs TRBV6-2 or TRBV6-3 and TRBJ2-3; D might be TRBD2 (6 bases). The CDR3 has 13 residues. Trimming removed 1 base at V and 5 bases at J, with 7 bases between. Germline CDR1 is MNHEY and CDR2 is SVGEGT. This CDR3 reads CASSYWGEDTQYF. Here the CDR3 DNA reads TGTGCCAGCAGTTACTGGGGGGAAGATACGCAGTATTTT.

V usage is TRBV7-6 and J usage is TRBJ2-1; 8 bases are shared with TRBD2. The CDR3 covers 18 residues. Trimming cost V 5 bases and J 0 bases; bases outside gene matches: 12. CDR1 is SGHVS and CDR2 is FNYEAQ in the germline V gene. The CDR3 protein is CASSRSVAGGSSYNEQFF. Written as DNA, the CDR3 is TGTGCCAGCAGCCGTTCTGTCGCGGGGGGTAGCTCCTACAATGAGCAGTTCTTC.

The chain recombines TRBV28 with TRBJ2-2; the D gene could be TRBD1 or TRBD2 (6 bases each). The CDR3 is 14 amino acids. The germline V and J ends were trimmed by 3 bases and 7 bases, with 12 bases remaining between them. Germline CDR1 reads MDHEN; CDR2 reads SYDVKM. For the CDR3, the DNA is TGTGCCAGCAGTTTCTGGGGGGCCGGCGGGGAGCTGTTTTTT. It translates to CASSFWGAGGELFF.

The V gene is TRBV7-9, the J gene TRBJ1-3; possibly TRBD1 for D (5 bases). The V gene lost 5 bases and the J gene lost 6 bases, with 11 bases spanning the gap. Germline values: CDR1 SEHNR, CDR2 FQNEAQ (reference sequence). This CDR3 spans 13 amino acids. CDR3 region: CASSLPGPNTIYF. The CDR3, as DNA: TGTGCCAGCAGCCTACCGGGGCCAAACACCATATATTTT.

This clonotype was detected a few times. V is TRBV7-9 and J is TRBJ2-1; 8 positions match TRBD1. Looked up from germline, CDR1 is SEHNR and CDR2 is FQNEAQ (reference sequence). V trimming: 3 bases; J trimming: 4 bases; junction bases outside the gene matches: 8. The CDR3 consists of 16 residues. CDR3 residues: CASSFPDRGQYNEQFF. In nucleotides, the CDR3 is TGTGCCAGCAGCTTTCCAGACAGGGGACAGTACAATGAGCAGTTCTTC.

This clonotype was found many times. This chain uses TRBV7-2 with TRBJ2-1; TRBD1 aligns across 9 bases. Germline assignment: CDR1 SGHTA and CDR2 FQGNSA. The ends lost 6 bases at V and 3 bases at J; junction bases unmatched: 9. The CDR3 sequence is 16 residues long. The CDR3 region is CASRLSDRGYYNEQFF. The CDR3 nucleotides are TGTGCCAGCAGGTTATCGGACAGGGGATACTACAATGAGCAGTTCTTC.